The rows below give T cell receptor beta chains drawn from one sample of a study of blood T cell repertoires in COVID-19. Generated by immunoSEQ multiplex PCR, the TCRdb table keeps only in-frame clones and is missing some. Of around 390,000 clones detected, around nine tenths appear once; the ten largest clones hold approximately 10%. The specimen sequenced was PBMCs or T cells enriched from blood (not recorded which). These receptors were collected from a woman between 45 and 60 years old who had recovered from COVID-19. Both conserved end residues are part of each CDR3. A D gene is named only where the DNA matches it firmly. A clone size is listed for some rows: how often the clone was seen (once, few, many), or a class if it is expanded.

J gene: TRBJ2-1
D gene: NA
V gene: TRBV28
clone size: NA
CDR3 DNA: TGTGCCAGCGCCCCCCGGTGGAGCTGGAATGAGCAGTTCTTC
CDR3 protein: CASAPRWSWNEQFF

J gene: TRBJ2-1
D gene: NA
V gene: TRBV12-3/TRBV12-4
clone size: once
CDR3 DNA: TGTGCCAGCAGGCCATGGGGGGAGGAGCAGTTCTTC
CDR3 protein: CASRPWGEEQFF

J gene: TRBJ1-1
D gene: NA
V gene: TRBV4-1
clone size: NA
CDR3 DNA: TGCGCCAGCAGCCAAGTTCTCCAGGCCGGTGAAGCTTTCTTT
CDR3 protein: CASSQVLQAGEAFF

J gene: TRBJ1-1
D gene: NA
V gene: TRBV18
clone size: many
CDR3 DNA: TGTGCCAGCTCTGCGTTTATGGCCAGGGGACAGAACACTGAAGCTTTCTTT
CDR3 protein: CASSAFMARGQNTEAFF

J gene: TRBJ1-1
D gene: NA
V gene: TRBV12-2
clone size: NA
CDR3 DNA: TGTGCAAGTCGCGAGACAGGCGTGGACACTGAAGCTTTCTTT
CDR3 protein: CASRETGVDTEAFF

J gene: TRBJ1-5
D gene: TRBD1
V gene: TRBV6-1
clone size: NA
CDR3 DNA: TGTGCCAGCAGTGATAGGCCCGGGACAGGAAATCAGCCCCAGCATTTT
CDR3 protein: CASSDRPGTGNQPQHF

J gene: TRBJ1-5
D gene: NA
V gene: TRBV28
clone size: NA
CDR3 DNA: TGTGCCAGCAGTTTAGTGGCAGGCTTTAGCAATCAGCCCCAGCATTTT
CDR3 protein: CASSLVAGFSNQPQHF

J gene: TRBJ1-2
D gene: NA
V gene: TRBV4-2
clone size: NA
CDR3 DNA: TGTGCCAGCAGCCAAGATTCGGGCAGGGCGGACGGCTACACCTTC
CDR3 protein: CASSQDSGRADGYTF

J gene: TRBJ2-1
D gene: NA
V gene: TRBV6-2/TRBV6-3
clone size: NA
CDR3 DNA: TGTGCCAGCAGTTATCTTCGGGGTTCCTACAATGAGCAGTTCTTC
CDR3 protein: CASSYLRGSYNEQFF

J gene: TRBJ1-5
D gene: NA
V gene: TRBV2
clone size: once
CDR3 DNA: TGTGCCAGCAGTGACAGGGAAGGCAATCAGCCCCAGCATTTT
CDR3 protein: CASSDREGNQPQHF

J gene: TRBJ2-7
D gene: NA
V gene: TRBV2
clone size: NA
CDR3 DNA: TGTGCCAGCAGTGTTGGACAGTTACAGTACTTC
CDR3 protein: CASSVGQLQYF

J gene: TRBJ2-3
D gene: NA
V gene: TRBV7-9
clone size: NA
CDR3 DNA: TGTGCCAGCAGCCCCGGTGTGGTGGATACGCAGTATTTT
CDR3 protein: CASSPGVVDTQYF

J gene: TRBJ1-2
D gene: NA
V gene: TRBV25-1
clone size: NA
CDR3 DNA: TGTGCCAGCAGTGCCCCTTGGGGCGGCTACACCTTC
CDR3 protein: CASSAPWGGYTF

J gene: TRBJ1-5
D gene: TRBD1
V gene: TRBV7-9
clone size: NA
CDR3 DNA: TGTGCCAGCAGCTCCTCGACAGGGGATCAGCCCCAGCATTTT
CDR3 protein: CASSSSTGDQPQHF

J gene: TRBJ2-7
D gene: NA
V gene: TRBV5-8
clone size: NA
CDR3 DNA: TGTGCCAGCAGCTTACAGGGAACGTGGTACGAGCAGTACTTC
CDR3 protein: CASSLQGTWYEQYF

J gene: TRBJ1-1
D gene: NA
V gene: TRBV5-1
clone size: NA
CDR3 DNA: TGCGCCAGCAGCTTGGGCGGGGGGTCCATGAACACTGAAGCTTTCTTT
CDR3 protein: CASSLGGGSMNTEAFF

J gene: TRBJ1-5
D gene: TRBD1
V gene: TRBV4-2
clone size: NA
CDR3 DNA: TGTGCCAGCAGCCAGGAACAGGGGGCTGGGGACCAGCCCCAGCATTTT
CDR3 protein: CASSQEQGAGDQPQHF

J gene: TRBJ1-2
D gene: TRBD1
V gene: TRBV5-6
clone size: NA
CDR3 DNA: TGTGCCAGCAGTTTTGGACAGGGAACGTTCTATGGCTACACCTTC
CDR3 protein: CASSFGQGTFYGYTF

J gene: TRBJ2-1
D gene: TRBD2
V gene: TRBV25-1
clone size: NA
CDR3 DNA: TGTGCCAGCAGTCCTCGTTCCGGACTAGCGGGGGGGCGCGAGCAGTTCTTC
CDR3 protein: CASSPRSGLAGGREQFF

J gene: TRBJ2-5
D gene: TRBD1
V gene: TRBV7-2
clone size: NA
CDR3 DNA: TGTGCCAGCAGCTTAGTTGGGCCGGGACAGGGTGAGACCCAGTACTTC
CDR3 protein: CASSLVGPGQGETQYF

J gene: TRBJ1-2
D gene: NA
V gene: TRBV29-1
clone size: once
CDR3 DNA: TGCAGCGTTGTAGCAGGGGCAGTCGATGGCTACACCTTC
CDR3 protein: CSVVAGAVDGYTF

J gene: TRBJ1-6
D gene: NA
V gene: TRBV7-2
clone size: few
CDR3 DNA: TGTGCCAGCAGCTCGTCAAGTCTATCACCCCTCCACTTT
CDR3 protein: CASSSSSLSPLHF

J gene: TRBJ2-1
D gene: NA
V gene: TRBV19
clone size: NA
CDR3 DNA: TGTGCCAGTAGCCCCGGAGGTTGGACCATTCCCAATGAGCAGTTCTTC
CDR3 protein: CASSPGGWTIPNEQFF

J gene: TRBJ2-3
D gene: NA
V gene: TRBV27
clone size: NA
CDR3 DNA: TGTGCCAGCAGTCCGCGCCTTAGGTCCGACTCCATCACAGATACGCAGTATTTT
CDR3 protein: CASSPRLRSDSITDTQYF

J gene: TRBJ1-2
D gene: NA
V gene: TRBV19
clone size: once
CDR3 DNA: TGTGCCAGTAGTATAGGTGGCAGCGGGAACTATGGCTACACCTTC
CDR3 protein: CASSIGGSGNYGYTF

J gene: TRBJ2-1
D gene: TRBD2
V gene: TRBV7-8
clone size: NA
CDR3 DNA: TGTGCCAGCAGCTTGACGAGCGGGGGGATTACCTCGAGCTCCTACAATGAGCAGTTCTTC
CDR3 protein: CASSLTSGGITSSSYNEQFF

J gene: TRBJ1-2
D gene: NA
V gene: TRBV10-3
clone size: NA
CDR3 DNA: TGTGCCATTACCCTGGGAGGGACGGGCTATGGCTACACCTTC
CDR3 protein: CAITLGGTGYGYTF

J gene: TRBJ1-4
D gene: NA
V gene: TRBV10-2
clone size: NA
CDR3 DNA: TGCGCCAGCAGTGAGTCTGAGGGAGAGGAGGAAAAACTGTTTTTT
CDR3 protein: CASSESEGEEEKLFF